This T cell receptor (beta chain) was captured by sequencing in a study of blood T cell repertoires in COVID-19 (dated by TCRdb to the early 2020s). General notes on the study: Samples from collaborators originated in the United States, Italy and Spain and spanned both the acute and convalescent phases of COVID-19. Where available, HLA class I and class II types were taken from metadata supplied by the sample provider and were not determined by assay-based typing. Deeply sampled blood TCRbeta repertoires from subjects exposed to, actively infected with, or recovered from COVID-19 were included in the dataset. The material from the prospective study consisted of cDNA or gDNA derived from T cells, B-cell-depleted T cells, or PBMCs. The repertoires were made available in a free public database intended to serve as a resource for research on the immune response to SARS-CoV-2. The samples were drawn from the first 160 participants of the ongoing ImmuneRACE study and from roughly 1,300 subjects provided by 6 global collaborators. A de-identified subject ID, COVID-19 status, age in years and sex were almost always included in the sample metadata. Paper-wide results and their limitations: How much clinical and demographic metadata was included differed by source and by participant, and the metadata was provided uncurated.

CDR1 and CDR2 are drawn from the germline V gene: SNHLY, FYNNEI. There are 15 amino acids in the CDR3, from cysteine to phenylalanine inclusive. The read is trimmed to its CDR3 DNA, 45 bases read in frame from base 1. V lost 10 bases and J lost 4 bases, and the count of bases not matched to a germline gene is 13. A remark on this clone: No antigen is known for it. Within one base of it there is no much larger clone, and no base qualities were kept.

Collaborating institutions collected whole blood in K2EDTA tubes following their own protocols. Collaborator samples were shipped for TCRbeta analysis as frozen whole blood, isolated PBMCs, or DNA extracted from either sample type. TCRbeta CDR3 regions were amplified from genomic DNA by means of the immunoSEQ Assay, a bias-controlled multiplex PCR. As for how the authors treated the data: The number of nucleated cells in each sample was estimated by amplification of reference gene primers within the assay. To quantify the absolute abundance of each unique TCRbeta CDR3 rearrangement, sequence reads were collapsed and filtered. For each sample, productive Simpson clonality was calculated as the square root of Simpson's diversity index over productive rearrangements. The table was pulled from immuneACCESS by TCRdb, which kept in-frame rearrangements only. Such tables lose some clones; where checked, under half of the loss comes from unresolved V genes, and the rest has no known cause. D and trimming come from the DNA, and the V and J calls and clone size come from that table. Counted in this sample were roughly 100,000 clones; roughly four fifths of them appeared once. Of the sample, 4.8% is held by the ten largest clones.

The clonotype originates from a man aged 55 to 70 with acute or convalescent COVID-19. Sequencing input: peripheral blood. The V and J genes are TRBV2 and TRBJ1-1; 9 nucleotides in the junction match TRBD1. The DNA is TGTGCCACCAATTATCCGGGACAGGGACCCACTGAAGCTTTCTTT. This codes for CATNYPGQGPTEAFF. The full variable domain, with segments outside the CDR3 supplied by the reference TRBV2 and TRBJ1-1 proteins, appears as EPEVTQTPSHQVTQMGQEVILRCVPISNHLYFYWYRQILGQKVEFLVSFYNNEISEKSEIFDDQFSVERPDGSNFTLKIRSTKLEDSAMYFCATNYPGQGPTEAFFGQGTRLTVV.